This TCR beta chain was profiled in a study of spatial heterogeneity in lung cancer. Study details: Detection of beta-chain sequences consistently exceeded that of alpha-chain sequences.

TCR cDNA molecules each carried a unique molecular identifier. TCRdb re-called the 5' RACE reads through MiXCR, storing one row per CDR3 protein. Of 25,000 to 30,000 distinct CDR3 sequences in the sample, around 8.4% were seen once. The time point: sample taken at primary tumor resection. In each case, whole RNA from tumor, nontumor lung or frozen PBMC was sequenced unsorted. The donor population consisted of some 70 patients with untreated, early-stage non-small cell lung cancer. This clonotype showed up many times. This TCR came from a female donor with early-stage non-small cell lung cancer. The source material was PBMCs, sampled at surgery.

CDR3 in amino acids: CASSLFGPDYGYTF. CDR3 nucleotides: TGTGCCAGCAGTTTATTTGGACCGGACTATGGCTACACCTTC. The chain couples TRBV28 to TRBJ1-2; D gene uncertain. Germline values: CDR1 MDHEN, CDR2 SYDVKM. Trimming took 1 base from V and 3 from J, leaving 9 bases between them. The CDR3 consists of 14 residues.